The 26 T cell receptor beta chains reported below all come from one sample, sequenced in a study of blood T cell repertoires in COVID-19. Clones were read by immunoSEQ multiplex PCR, and TCRdb kept only the in-frame ones, dropping some. The table includes about 74,000 clones, about 88% detected once. Sequenced sample: peripheral blood. These receptors all come from a man aged 45-60 years with acute or convalescent COVID-19.

The chain employs TRBV28 and TRBJ1-1; D not resolved. V dropped 6 bases and J dropped 1 base, with 6 bases sitting between them. Germline V gene data show CDR1 as MDHEN and CDR2 as SYDVKM. The CDR3 runs to 12 residues. CDR3 sequence: CASRVGNTEAFF. The CDR3 region has the DNA TGTGCCAGCAGGGTCGGGAACACTGAAGCTTTCTTT.

The chain couples TRBV9 to TRBJ2-7; perhaps TRBD1 as D (6 bases). This CDR3 region has 13 residues. V dropped 4 bases and J dropped 6 bases, with 14 bases sitting between them. In germline, CDR1 is SGDLS, CDR2 YYNGEE. The CDR3 region has the DNA TGTGCCAGCAGCCCTTGGGACACGGGCGAGCAGTACGTC. As protein: CASSPWDTGEQYV.

V is TRBV19 and J is TRBJ1-5, with D hard to call. The CDR3 extends over 12 amino acids. The germline V and J ends were trimmed by 7 bases and 7 bases, with 11 bases remaining between them. CDR1 LNHDA and CDR2 SQIVND come from the germline V gene (reference sequence). The CDR3 protein is CASTKERQPQHF. The CDR3 region has the DNA TGTGCCAGTACTAAAGAGAGGCAGCCCCAGCATTTT.

The chain combines TRBV3-1 (or the pseudogene TRBV3-2) with TRBJ2-1; weak D call: TRBD1 (6 bases). Trimming left V 0 bases short and J 4 bases short, with 22 bases between. This CDR3 has 19 residues. Germline assignment: CDR1 LGHDT and CDR2 YNNKEL (reference sequence). CDR3 protein: CASSQDYGGSGAGYNEQFF. The CDR3 DNA is TGTGCCAGCAGCCAAGATTATGGGGGCTCAGGGGCGGGTTACAATGAGCAGTTCTTC.

The chain uses TRBV11-2 and TRBJ2-7; 7 bases line up with TRBD1. The germline V gene encodes CDR1 SGHAT and CDR2 FQNNGV. The CDR3 is 14 amino acids. The ends lost 5 bases at V and 4 bases at J; junction bases unmatched: 8. CDR3 coding DNA: TGTGCCAGCAGCCCGGTGGGGACAGCTTACGAGCAGTACTTC. This translates into CASSPVGTAYEQYF.

For the CDR3, the DNA is TGTGCCAGTAGCGCCCGGGGGAACACCGGGGAGCTGTTTTTT. It specifies CASSARGNTGELFF. V usage is TRBV19 and J usage is TRBJ2-2, with D perhaps TRBD2 (5 bases). V lost 6 bases and J 1 base, leaving 9 bases between the germline ends. This CDR3 region has 14 residues. Germline V gives CDR1 LNHDA, CDR2 SQIVND (reference sequence).

V is TRBV28 and J is TRBJ2-7, with D unclear. This CDR3 has 13 amino acids. CDR1 is MDHEN and CDR2 is SYDVKM in the germline V gene. In nucleotides, the CDR3 is TGTGCCAGCGGGCCCCAACCCACCTACGAGCAGTGCGTC. Its translation is CASGPQPTYEQCV.

In this sample, this clone turned up a few times. The rearrangement links TRBV7-2 to TRBJ2-7; TRBD2 is a possible D gene (6 bases). Trimming removed 2 bases from V and 5 bases from J, with 10 bases in between. The CDR3 runs to 13 residues. CDR1 and CDR2 from the germline V gene are SGHTA and FQGNSA. CDR3 amino acids: CASSLRPSDEQYF. Here the CDR3 DNA reads TGTGCCAGCAGCTTAAGGCCTAGCGACGAGCAGTACTTC.

The CDR3 loop reads CASSLAEVSSYYGYTF. Here the CDR3 DNA reads TGTGCCAGCAGCTTGGCGGAGGTCAGTTCCTACTATGGCTACACCTTC. The chain links TRBV5-6 to TRBJ1-2; D gene uncertain. Germline CDR1 and CDR2: SGHDT and YYEEEE. The CDR3 loop spans 16 amino acids. Trimming left V 0 bases short and J 3 bases short, with 15 bases between.

J is TRBJ1-5 and V is TRBV6-5; D is undetermined. Trimming stripped 5 bases from V and 3 bases from J, with 11 bases between. This CDR3 has 14 amino acids. Germline V gene data show CDR1 as MNHEY and CDR2 as SVGAGI. CDR3: CASSIIGVNQPQHF. In nucleotides, the CDR3 is TGTGCCAGCAGTATAATTGGAGTCAATCAGCCCCAGCATTTT.

There are many counts of this clone. The CDR3 DNA is TGTGCCTGGAGTGCGACCCGAGGACAGGGTGGTGGCTACACCTTC. This encodes CAWSATRGQGGGYTF. J is TRBJ1-2 and V is TRBV30, with 8 bases that match TRBD1. Germline V gene lookup returns CDR1 GTSNPN and CDR2 SVGIG (reference sequence). The V gene end was trimmed by 1 base and the J gene end by 7 bases; junction bases not matched to a gene: 11. This CDR3 has 15 residues.

The rearrangement joins TRBV5-6 to TRBJ1-5; D not certain. The CDR3 runs to 14 residues. Germline assignment: CDR1 SGHDT and CDR2 YYEEEE. Between the trimmed V and J ends, which lost 5 bases and 2 bases, there was a span of 11 bases. CDR3 amino acids: CASSSDGGNQPQHF. The CDR3 DNA follows: TGTGCCAGCAGTTCGGACGGGGGCAATCAGCCCCAGCATTTT.

CDR3 sequence reads: CASSMGQPGISGANVLTF. In DNA, the CDR3 is TGTGCCAGCTCCATGGGACAACCGGGGATCTCTGGGGCCAACGTCCTGACTTTC. The chain employs TRBV18 and TRBJ2-6; tentative D call: TRBD1 (6 bases). CDR3 size: 18 residues. V was pared by 6 bases and J by 0 bases, with 18 bases between. CDR1 and CDR2 from the germline V gene are KGHSH and LQKENI.

CDR3 DNA sequence: TGTGCCAGCAGCGGCGAGACTAGCGGGGGGCATGGGGAGACCCAGTACTTC. Translation gives CASSGETSGGHGETQYF. The chain carries TRBV9 and TRBJ2-5; 13 nucleotides agree with TRBD2. Losses at the gene ends were 3 bases for V and 5 bases for J; bases not matched to a gene: 10. The CDR3 loop spans 17 amino acids. Germline V gene sequence: CDR1 SGDLS, CDR2 YYNGEE.

The rearrangement uses TRBV7-8 and TRBJ2-5, with TRBD2 as a possible D gene (6 bases). V lost 5 bases and J lost 5, with 18 bases in between. The CDR3 contains 15 residues. CDR1 is SGHVS, CDR2 FQNEAQ, per germline. CDR3 nucleotides: TGTGCCAGCAGCGCTGGGGCCCTAAGCGGGGAGACCCAGTACTTC. Translation gives CASSAGALSGETQYF.

This CDR3 is CASSRQNTEAFF. CDR3 DNA: TGTGCCAGCAGTCGACAAAACACTGAAGCTTTCTTT. V usage is TRBV12-3 or TRBV12-4 and J usage is TRBJ1-1; D is ambiguous. This CDR3 is 12 amino acids long. V was cut by 5 bases and J by 2 bases, with 6 bases left in between.

The chain has TRBV19 and TRBJ2-1; 8 nucleotides line up with TRBD1. V lost 5 bases, J lost 5 bases, and 11 bases stayed unmatched. CDR3 length equals 16 residues. Germline assignment: CDR1 LNHDA and CDR2 SQIVND (reference sequence). The CDR3 region is CASSSRSGGAHNEQFF. DNA for the CDR3: TGTGCCAGTAGTTCCCGATCAGGGGGCGCCCACAATGAGCAGTTCTTC.

The V gene is TRBV9, the J gene TRBJ1-2; 7 positions agree with TRBD1. The CDR3 has 13 amino acids. V lost 3 bases, J lost 5 bases, and 4 bases stayed unmatched. Germline V CDR1 and CDR2: SGDLS, YYNGEE. CDR3 in DNA: TGTGCCAGCAGCGCGGGACAGATTTATGGCTACACCTTC. Translated: CASSAGQIYGYTF.

This clone was detected only once. This chain connects TRBV27 to TRBJ1-2; 7 bases match TRBD1. CDR3 length: 14 amino acids. V shed 9 bases, J shed 8 bases, and the junction held 15 bases outside the gene matches. In germline, CDR1 is MNHEY, CDR2 SMNVEV (reference sequence). Here the CDR3 DNA reads TGTGCCAGTTCCTTTACAGGGGTTGGAGGAGGCTACACCTTC. It is translated as CASSFTGVGGGYTF.

V is TRBV5-5 and J is TRBJ1-3; 8 bases line up with TRBD1. J was trimmed by 3 bases and V by 0 bases; bases with no gene match: 2. CDR3 length equals 15 residues. The germline V gene encodes CDR1 SGHKS and CDR2 YYEKEE (reference sequence). The CDR3 protein is CASSLGQGIGNTIYF. As DNA, the CDR3 is TGTGCCAGCAGCTTGGGACAGGGGATTGGAAACACCATATATTTT.

CDR3 bases: TGTGCCAGCAGCCTGGGCCTTAACTACAATGAGCAGTTCTTC. Translated, it gives CASSLGLNYNEQFF. The V gene is TRBV7-2, the J gene TRBJ2-1, with D unclear. Germline V lookup: CDR1 SGHTA, CDR2 FQGNSA. Trimming removed 5 bases at V and 3 bases at J, with 11 bases between. The CDR3 length is 14 residues.

V gene TRBV5-5 combines with J gene TRBJ1-6; tentative D call: TRBD1 (5 bases). The CDR3 totals 14 residues. Germline assignment: CDR1 SGHKS and CDR2 YYEKEE (reference sequence). Trimming removed 2 bases from V and 8 bases from J, with 11 bases in between. CDR3 sequence: CASSLVTADSPLHF. The CDR3 nucleotides read TGTGCCAGCAGCTTAGTGACAGCCGATTCACCCCTCCACTTT.

This clone is a singleton in its sample. This chain links TRBV9 with TRBJ1-2; 8 bases map to TRBD1. This CDR3 region has 15 residues. The germline CDR1 and CDR2 sequences are SGDLS and YYNGEE. The V segment lost 4 bases and the J segment 6 bases; nucleotides outside the gene matches: 11. In nucleotides, the CDR3 is TGTGCCAGCAGCCTAATGGGACAGGAGGGCGATGGCTACACCTTC. Encoded protein: CASSLMGQEGDGYTF.

This chain connects TRBV29-1 to TRBJ2-3; possible D gene TRBD1, 5 bases. Germline CDR1 and CDR2: SQVTM and ANQGSEA. The length of the CDR3 is 14 residues. V was cut by 7 bases and J by 6 bases, with 20 bases left in between. CDR3 loop: CSGNRLLAGDTQYF. CDR3 DNA sequence: TGCAGCGGTAACAGGCTCTTAGCTGGCGATACGCAGTATTTT.

The chain carries TRBV10-3 and TRBJ2-5; unclear D gene. The germline V and J ends were trimmed by 3 bases and 5 bases, with 4 bases remaining between them. Germline V gives CDR1 ENHRY, CDR2 SYGVKD. The CDR3 totals 11 residues. The DNA for the CDR3 is TGTGCCATCAGTGATCTGGAGACCCAGTACTTC. Amino acid sequence: CAISDLETQYF.

This chain joins TRBV9 and TRBJ1-6; D call uncertain. The length of the CDR3 is 14 residues. Germline V gives CDR1 SGDLS, CDR2 YYNGEE. Trimming took 0 bases from V and 7 from J, leaving 8 bases between them. CDR3 loop: CASSVVEGNSPLHF. CDR3 nucleotide sequence: TGTGCCAGCAGCGTAGTGGAGGGAAATTCACCCCTCCACTTT.